The 26 T cell receptor beta chains in this list originate from one sample, sequenced in a study of cytomegalovirus exposure and HLA in healthy donors. With 60 Vbeta and 13 Jbeta primers, the PCR was carried out. Produced via immunoSEQ multiplex PCR; TCRdb's table is partial and in-frame only. The data show some 160,000 clones, with around 84% seen just once and almost 2.5% held by the top ten. The sequenced sample was PBMCs. Receptors were obtained from a boy aged 2 to 9 in good health and CMV-seronegative.

The J gene is TRBJ2-5, the V gene TRBV7-2; 12 nucleotides agree with TRBD2. The junction had 4 bases not matched to a gene; V was cut back by 2 bases and J by 9 bases. This CDR3 has 14 residues. CDR1 is SGHTA, CDR2 FQGNSA, per germline. The DNA of the CDR3 is TGTGCCAGCAGCTTACGGCTAGCGGGAGGGGCCCAGTACTTC. Translated: CASSLRLAGGAQYF.

This chain joins TRBV6-4 and TRBJ2-1; perhaps TRBD1 as D (5 bases). From germline, CDR1 is MRHNA and CDR2 SNTAGT. The CDR3 sequence is 13 residues long. V was trimmed by 4 bases and J by 1 base, leaving 5 bases between them. The DNA of the CDR3 is TGTGCCAGCAGTGCAGGGTCCTACAATGAGCAGTTCTTC. This translates into CASSAGSYNEQFF.

In this sample, this clone turned up a few times. The chain carries TRBV11-2 and TRBJ1-2; D is ambiguous. Trimming removed 2 bases from V and 8 bases from J, with 12 bases in between. Germline V lookup: CDR1 SGHAT, CDR2 FQNNGV. The CDR3 is made up of 13 amino acids. DNA for the CDR3: TGTGCCAGCAGCTTATCGGGTAAAAGCGGCTACACCTTC. The encoded protein is CASSLSGKSGYTF.

The chain is built from TRBV6-1 and TRBJ2-7; the match to TRBD1 covers 7 bases. V gave up 5 bases and J gave up 2 bases; unmatched junction bases: 3. From germline, CDR1 is MNHNS and CDR2 SASEGT. The CDR3 consists of 13 residues. The CDR3, as DNA: TGTGCCAGCAGTCGGGACAGTGCCTACGAGCAGTACTTC. As protein: CASSRDSAYEQYF.

The J gene is TRBJ2-6, the V gene TRBV4-1, with TRBD1 matching over 8 bases. V lost 2 bases, J lost 0 bases, and 6 bases stayed unmatched. This CDR3 is built from 18 residues. In germline, CDR1 is MGHRA, CDR2 YSYEKL. The DNA of the CDR3 is TGCGCCAGCAGCCAACGGGACAGGACCCCCTCTGGGGCCAACGTCCTGACTTTC. Protein: CASSQRDRTPSGANVLTF.

This clone has more than one count but fewer than ten. The J gene is TRBJ2-5, the V gene TRBV9; perhaps TRBD2 as D (7 bases). This CDR3 comprises 17 residues. The germline V gene encodes CDR1 SGDLS and CDR2 YYNGEE. Trimming took 4 bases from V and 1 from J, leaving 20 bases between them. CDR3 loop: CASSPRLGRGGQETQYF. CDR3 nucleotides: TGTGCCAGCAGCCCTCGTTTAGGGAGGGGGGGCCAAGAGACCCAGTACTTC.

This sequence joins TRBV10-3 and TRBJ2-5, with 10 bases lining up with TRBD2. The DNA matches TRBJ2-7 better at its end, which makes the J call doubtful. CDR3 length: 19 residues. Germline CDR1 and CDR2: ENHRY and SYGVKD. The CDR3 bases are TGTGCCACAAGACCCTTCGGGCAGGCACGGACTAGCGGACGCGGCGAGCAGTACTTC. Amino acids: CATRPFGQARTSGRGEQYF.

The chain carries TRBV28 and TRBJ2-3, with 12 positions matching TRBD2. This CDR3 comprises 16 residues. Looked up from germline, CDR1 is MDHEN and CDR2 is SYDVKM. Trimming removed 4 bases from V and 0 bases from J; junction bases left unmatched: 2. This CDR3 reads CASSSGTSGSTDTQYF. The CDR3 coding sequence is TGTGCCAGCAGTTCCGGGACTAGCGGGAGCACAGATACGCAGTATTTT.

V is TRBV5-1 and J is TRBJ2-3; 7 bases fit TRBD1. V dropped 4 bases and J dropped 2; count of bases not matched to a gene: 10. This CDR3 has 16 residues. CDR1 and CDR2 from the germline V gene are SGHRS and YFSETQ. This chain's CDR3 is CASSAQLGQITDTQYF. DNA of the CDR3: TGCGCCAGCAGCGCTCAATTGGGACAGATCACAGATACGCAGTATTTT. Based on the CDR3 plus reference TRBV5-1 and TRBJ2-3, the full variable domain is KAGVTQTPRYLIKTRGQQVTLSCSPISGHRSVSWYQQTPGQGLQFLFEYFSETQRNKGNFPGRFSGRQFSNSRSEMNVSTLELGDSALYLCASSAQLGQITDTQYFGPGTRLTVL.

J is TRBJ2-1 and V is TRBV5-8, with D possibly matching TRBD1 (5 bases). Per germline, CDR1 SGHTS and CDR2 YDEGEE. Deletions cut 4 bases from V and 5 bases from J, with 16 bases between. The CDR3 is made up of 15 amino acids. The CDR3 spells CASSRRAARDNEQFF. The CDR3, as DNA: TGTGCCAGCAGCCGAAGGGCTGCCAGGGACAATGAGCAGTTCTTC.

The rearrangement uses TRBV6-5 and TRBJ1-6; possible D gene TRBD1, 6 bases. The CDR3 is made up of 15 amino acids. V lost 0 bases, J lost 10 bases, and 13 bases lay in between. Germline V gives CDR1 MNHEY, CDR2 SVGAGI. CDR3 residues: CASSYSRGGGSPLHF. As DNA, the CDR3 is TGTGCCAGCAGTTACTCGAGGGGGGGAGGGTCACCCCTCCACTTT.

The chain uses TRBV10-1 and TRBJ1-5; 9 bases line up with TRBD1. Germline trimming cut 10 bases from V and 5 bases from J; bases unmatched to any gene: 6. The CDR3 runs to 13 residues. CDR1 WNHNN and CDR2 SYGVQD come from the germline V gene (reference sequence). The CDR3 DNA follows: TGCGCCACCTCAACAGGGGGCCATCAGCCCCAGCATTTT. It encodes CATSTGGHQPQHF.

This clone was seen only a few times. The rearrangement links TRBV30 to TRBJ1-3, with 8 bases matching TRBD1. Germline assignment: CDR1 GTSNPN and CDR2 SVGIG (reference sequence). V trimming: 5 bases; J trimming: 0 bases; junction bases outside the gene matches: 6. This CDR3 has 15 residues. CDR3 nucleotide sequence: TGTGCCTGGGGGGACAGGTGGAACTCTGGAAACACCATATATTTT. Encoded protein: CAWGDRWNSGNTIYF.

The rearrangement links TRBV6-6 to TRBJ2-1; D is undetermined. Germline CDR1 is MNHNY and CDR2 is SVGAGI (reference sequence). This CDR3 contains 16 residues. Deletions cut 5 bases from V and 0 bases from J, with 14 bases between. The CDR3 loop reads CASSPNLGGSYNEQFF. CDR3 bases: TGTGCCAGCAGTCCGAATCTAGGTGGCTCCTACAATGAGCAGTTCTTC.

J is TRBJ2-7 and V is TRBV5-1; D unresolved. The germline CDR1 and CDR2 sequences are SGHRS and YFSETQ. Trimming took 0 bases from V and 2 from J, leaving 9 bases between them. This CDR3 spans 14 amino acids. This chain's CDR3 is CASSLGEAPYEQYF. In nucleotides, the CDR3 is TGCGCCAGCAGCTTGGGAGAGGCCCCCTACGAGCAGTACTTC.

This chain connects TRBV27 to TRBJ2-7; D gene unclear. CDR1 is MNHEY and CDR2 is SMNVEV in the germline V gene (reference sequence). Trimming pared 7 bases from V and 3 bases from J, leaving 13 bases between. The CDR3 has 13 residues. As DNA, the CDR3 is TGTGCCAGCACGCCCGGGTCTATCTACGAGCAGTACTTC. It specifies CASTPGSIYEQYF.

This clone has a single count. This chain links TRBV6-6 with TRBJ1-2; 8 bases line up with TRBD1. The CDR3 sequence is 15 residues long. Looked up from germline, CDR1 is MNHNY and CDR2 is SVGAGI (reference sequence). V trimming: 0 bases; J trimming: 7 bases; junction bases outside the gene matches: 7. The CDR3 DNA follows: TGTGCCAGCAGTTACTCGAATCCAGGGGGCTCTGGCTACACCTTC. As protein: CASSYSNPGGSGYTF.

This clone turned up a few times. The rearrangement joins TRBV2 to TRBJ2-3, with 7 positions matching TRBD2. CDR1 is SNHLY, CDR2 FYNNEI, per germline. J gave up 5 bases and V 6 bases, and 8 bases lay outside the gene matches. The CDR3 totals 14 residues. The CDR3 spells CASRSGGGIDTQYF. The CDR3 nucleotides are TGTGCCAGCAGGTCGGGCGGGGGTATAGATACGCAGTATTTT.

The chain carries TRBV9 and TRBJ2-7; 9 bases are shared with TRBD1. V lost 3 bases, J lost 6 bases, and 7 bases stayed unmatched. This CDR3 spans 14 amino acids. Germline-derived CDR1 and CDR2 are SGDLS and YYNGEE. CDR3: CASSEGQGPREQYF. The CDR3 region has the DNA TGTGCCAGCAGCGAGGGACAGGGTCCACGCGAGCAGTACTTC.

The rearrangement uses TRBV29-1 and TRBJ2-4, with a tentative D call TRBD2 (6 bases). There are 12 residues in the CDR3. Trimming shortened V by 4 bases and J by 7 bases, and 11 bases separated the two germline ends. Per germline, CDR1 SQVTM and CDR2 ANQGSEA. This chain's CDR3 is CSVGDLRNIQYF. CDR3 bases: TGCAGCGTTGGGGACTTAAGGAACATTCAGTACTTC.

The rearrangement joins TRBV5-4 to TRBJ2-7; 7 bases align to TRBD1. Germline V gene sequence: CDR1 SGHNT, CDR2 YYREEE (reference sequence). CDR3 length: 16 residues. Trimming removed 4 bases from V and 2 bases from J; junction bases left unmatched: 12. CDR3 region: CASSKPQTGQTYEQYF. The CDR3 DNA sequence: TGTGCCAGCAGCAAGCCGCAGACGGGACAGACCTACGAGCAGTACTTC.

CDR3 DNA: TGTGCCAGCAGGGGTTTTGGAGGGCCCACAGATACGCAGTATTTT. Translating gives CASRGFGGPTDTQYF. V gene TRBV27 combines with J gene TRBJ2-3, with D possibly matching TRBD2 (6 bases). V lost 6 bases and J 2 bases, leaving 15 bases between the germline ends. CDR1 MNHEY and CDR2 SMNVEV come from the germline V gene (reference sequence). The length of the CDR3 is 15 residues.

The chain combines TRBV5-4 with TRBJ2-7; D unresolved. The CDR3 is 13 residues long. Germline CDR1 and CDR2: SGHNT and YYREEE (reference sequence). The V and J ends lost 0 bases and 3 bases respectively, with 7 bases between them. The CDR3 nucleotides read TGTGCCAGCAGCTTGGACAGCCACTACGAGCAGTACTTC. Translation: CASSLDSHYEQYF. Based on the CDR3 plus reference TRBV5-4 and TRBJ2-7, the full variable domain is ETGVTQSPTHLIKTRGQQVTLRCSSQSGHNTVSWYQQALGQGPQFIFQYYREEENGRGNFPPRFSGLQFPNYSSELNVNALELDDSALYLCASSLDSHYEQYFGPGTRLTVT.

The V call is TRBV28, the J call TRBJ2-5; D may be TRBD2 (5 bases). The J call is in doubt because the DNA end fits TRBJ2-7 better. This CDR3 has 14 amino acids. The germline CDR1 and CDR2 sequences are MDHEN and SYDVKM. The CDR3 spells CASSLWGGSYEQYF. In DNA form, the CDR3 reads TGTGCCAGCAGTTTATGGGGCGGGTCCTACGAGCAGTACTTC.

V and J are TRBV27 and TRBJ1-5, with 9 bases lining up with TRBD1. V lost 6 bases and J lost 7; bases outside the gene matches: 7. The CDR3 length is 14 residues. Germline V gene sequence: CDR1 MNHEY, CDR2 SMNVEV (reference sequence). CDR3 in DNA: TGTGCCAGCAGGATCACAGGGGGCGGACAGCCCCAGCATTTT. Amino acids: CASRITGGGQPQHF.

The V and J genes are TRBV11-3 and TRBJ2-7; D gene ambiguous. The V end was cut by 5 bases, the J end by 4 bases, with 18 bases between. In germline, CDR1 is SGHNT, CDR2 YENEEA. This CDR3 contains 15 residues. CDR3 in DNA: TGTGCCAGCAGCCACGCCAACCGCGGCGAGTACGAGCAGTACTTC. The encoded protein is CASSHANRGEYEQYF.